This T cell receptor (beta chain) originates from a study of T cells in localized non-small cell lung cancer. General study results and limits: The highest T cell clonality was in uninvolved adjacent lung, above tumor. When the top 100 tumor clones were examined, a median around 61 of them also appeared in the adjacent lung, which was paired and uninvolved.

This CDR3 spans 13 amino acids. V lost 4 bases, J lost 6 bases, and 10 bases lay in between. Germline CDR1 reads MGHDK; CDR2 reads SYGVNS. To note about this clone: Its specificity is not known.

The data were produced by immunoSEQ multiplex PCR, yet TCRdb's version contains in-frame clones alone and is incomplete. Here the sample spans about 18,000 clones, around 89% being singletons. The sequence came from a male donor at least 60 years old with stage II squamous cell lung carcinoma. The sequences come from peripheral blood, collected before any cancer treatment. The rearrangement links TRBV25-1 to TRBJ1-5; TRBD1 might be the D (6 bases). The CDR3 reads CASSGGGSQPQHF. Written as DNA, the CDR3 is TGTGCCAGCAGTGGAGGGGGGTCTCAGCCCCAGCATTTT.